The 5 T cell receptor beta chains reported below all come from one sample, sequenced in a study of beta chain features in type 1 diabetes. Of the isolated RNA, all was reverse transcribed, and so the sequenced material was expressed TCRB transcripts. TCRdb keeps only in-frame clones here, not all; method: immunoSEQ multiplex PCR. The sample records about 620,000 clones, less than 20% being singletons. Source material: naive CD4+ T cells from blood. All receptors derive from a man aged 18 to 29 in good health.

The J gene is TRBJ1-3, the V gene TRBV15, with TRBD1 matching over 7 bases. The CDR3 has 15 amino acids. V shed 6 bases, J shed 2 bases, and the junction held 7 bases outside the gene matches. From germline, CDR1 is LNHNV and CDR2 YYDKDF (reference sequence). The CDR3 nucleotides read TGTGCCACCAGGTTGAAGGGGGCACCTGGAAACACCATATATTTT. Translation gives CATRLKGAPGNTIYF.

The V and J genes are TRBV18 and TRBJ2-3; a weak D match, TRBD1 (5 bases). The CDR3 extends over 15 amino acids. Looked up from germline, CDR1 is KGHSH and CDR2 is LQKENI. The V end was cut by 3 bases, the J end by 2 bases, with 12 bases between. CDR3 bases: TGTGCCAGCTCACCGCAGGGCCCAATCACAGATACGCAGTATTTT. Protein: CASSPQGPITDTQYF.

A few counts support this clone. This chain joins TRBV7-9 and TRBJ2-3, with 7 bases lining up with TRBD2. J gave up 5 bases and V 1 base, and 6 bases lay outside the gene matches. The CDR3 contains 15 residues. CDR1 is SEHNR, CDR2 FQNEAQ, per germline (reference sequence). The CDR3 region has the DNA TGTGCCAGCAGCTTAGTTGGGACTACTGAAGATACGCAGTATTTT. This translates into CASSLVGTTEDTQYF. The whole variable domain, remainder taken from reference TRBV7-9 and TRBJ2-3, is DTGVSQNPRHKITKRGQNVTFRCDPISEHNRLYWYRQTLGQGPEFLTYFQNEAQLEKSRLLSDRFSAERPKGSFSTLEIQRTEQGDSAMYLCASSLVGTTEDTQYFGPGTRLTVL.

This clone was picked up a small number of times. The rearrangement joins TRBV7-2 to TRBJ2-7; D is unclear. Per germline, CDR1 SGHTA and CDR2 FQGNSA. Trimming removed 3 bases at V and 2 bases at J, with 8 bases between. The CDR3 contains 13 residues. The CDR3 DNA reads as TGTGCCAGCAGCTTCATAAGGGCCTACGAGCAGTACTTC. This encodes CASSFIRAYEQYF.

This clone was detected many times. This chain uses TRBV10-3 with TRBJ2-3, with a weak D call TRBD2 (6 bases). Germline CDR1 and CDR2: ENHRY and SYGVKD. CDR3 length: 14 residues. Trimming pared 6 bases from V and 2 bases from J, leaving 12 bases between. The CDR3 DNA reads as TGTGCCATCAGAAACTTAGCGGACACAGATACGCAGTATTTT. Its protein is CAIRNLADTDTQYF.